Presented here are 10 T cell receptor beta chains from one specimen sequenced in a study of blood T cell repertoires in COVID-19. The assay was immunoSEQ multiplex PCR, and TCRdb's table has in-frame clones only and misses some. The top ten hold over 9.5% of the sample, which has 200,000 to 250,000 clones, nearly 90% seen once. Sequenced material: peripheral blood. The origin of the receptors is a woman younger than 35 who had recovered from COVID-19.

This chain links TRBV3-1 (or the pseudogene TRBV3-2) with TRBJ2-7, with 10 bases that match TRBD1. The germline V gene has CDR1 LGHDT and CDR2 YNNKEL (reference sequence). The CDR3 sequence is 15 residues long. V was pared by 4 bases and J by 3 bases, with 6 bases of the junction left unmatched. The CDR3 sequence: CASSLIGTGVYEQYF. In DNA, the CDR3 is TGTGCCAGCAGCCTGATCGGGACAGGGGTCTACGAGCAGTACTTC.

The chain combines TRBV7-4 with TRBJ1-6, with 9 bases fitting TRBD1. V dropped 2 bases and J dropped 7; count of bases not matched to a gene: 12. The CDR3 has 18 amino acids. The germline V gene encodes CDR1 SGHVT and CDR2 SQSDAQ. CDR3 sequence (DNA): TGTGCCAGCAGCTTAAACTTGGGGACCGGGACAGGGAATTCACCCCTCCACTTT. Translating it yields CASSLNLGTGTGNSPLHF.

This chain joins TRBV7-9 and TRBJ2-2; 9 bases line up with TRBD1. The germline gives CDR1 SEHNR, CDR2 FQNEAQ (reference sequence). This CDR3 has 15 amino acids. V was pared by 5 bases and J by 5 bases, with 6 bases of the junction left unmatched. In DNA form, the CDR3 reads TGTGCCAGCAGCAAAGGACAGGGGCGAACCGGGGAGCTGTTTTTT. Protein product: CASSKGQGRTGELFF.

For the CDR3, the DNA is TGTGCCAGCTCACCAACTCGAGGAAAAAACACCGGGGAGCTGTTTTTT. Translating gives CASSPTRGKNTGELFF. The chain has TRBV18 and TRBJ2-2, with D unresolved. Trimming shortened V by 2 bases and J by 2 bases, and 12 bases separated the two germline ends. From germline, CDR1 is KGHSH and CDR2 LQKENI. The CDR3 totals 16 residues.

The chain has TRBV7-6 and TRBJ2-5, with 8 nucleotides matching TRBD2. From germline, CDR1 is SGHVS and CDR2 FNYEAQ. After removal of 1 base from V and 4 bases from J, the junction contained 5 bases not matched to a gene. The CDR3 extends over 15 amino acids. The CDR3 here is CASSLEWTSRETQYF. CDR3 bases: TGTGCCAGCAGCTTAGAGTGGACTAGCAGAGAGACCCAGTACTTC.

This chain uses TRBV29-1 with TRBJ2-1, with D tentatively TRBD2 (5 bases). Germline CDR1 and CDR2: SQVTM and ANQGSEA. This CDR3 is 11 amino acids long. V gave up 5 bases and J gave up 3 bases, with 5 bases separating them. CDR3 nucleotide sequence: TGCAGCGTTCGGGACTACAATGAGCAGTTCTTC. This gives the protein CSVRDYNEQFF.

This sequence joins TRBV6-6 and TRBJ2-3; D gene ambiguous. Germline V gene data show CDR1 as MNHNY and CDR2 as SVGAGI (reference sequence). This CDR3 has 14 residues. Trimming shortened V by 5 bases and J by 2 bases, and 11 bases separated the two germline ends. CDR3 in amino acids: CASSTRLNTDTQYF. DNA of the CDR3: TGTGCCAGCAGTACCAGACTCAACACAGATACGCAGTATTTT.

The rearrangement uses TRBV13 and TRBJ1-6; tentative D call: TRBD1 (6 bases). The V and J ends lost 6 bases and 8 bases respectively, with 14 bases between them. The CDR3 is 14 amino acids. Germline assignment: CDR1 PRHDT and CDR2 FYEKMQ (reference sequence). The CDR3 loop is CASSLTGKHSPLHF. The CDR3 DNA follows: TGTGCCAGCAGTCTAACAGGGAAGCATTCACCCCTCCACTTT.

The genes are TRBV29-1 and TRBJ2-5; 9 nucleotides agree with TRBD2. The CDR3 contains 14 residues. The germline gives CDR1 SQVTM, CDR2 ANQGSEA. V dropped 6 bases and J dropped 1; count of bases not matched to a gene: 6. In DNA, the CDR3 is TGCAGCGTCCTTCCAGCGGGAGGCCAAGAGACCCAGTACTTC. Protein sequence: CSVLPAGGQETQYF.

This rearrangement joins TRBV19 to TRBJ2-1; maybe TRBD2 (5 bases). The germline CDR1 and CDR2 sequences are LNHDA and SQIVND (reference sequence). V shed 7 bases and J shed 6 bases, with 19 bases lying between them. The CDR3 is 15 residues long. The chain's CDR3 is CASKKGEISGNEQFF. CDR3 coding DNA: TGTGCCAGTAAGAAGGGAGAGATATCGGGCAATGAGCAGTTCTTC.